The clone carrying this T cell receptor (beta chain) was detected ten times or more. The target antigen is unknown. The entry originates in a study of breast tumors, draining lymph nodes, adjacent tissues. Notes on the study in general: That most tumor T cells come from lymph nodes remained unproven. Findings are consistent with lymph node origin and intratumoral expansion of most tumor T cells. Luminal-like breast cancer showed significantly higher tumor–nontumor repertoire similarity than basal-like. Compared with lymph nodes, tumors were less diverse; compared with nontumor tissue, more.

Germline assignment: CDR1 GTSNPN and CDR2 SVGIG (reference sequence). The CDR3 totals 15 residues. Trimming removed 3 bases at V and 2 bases at J, with 16 bases between. MiXCR was run by TCRdb on the multiplex PCR reads, yielding one entry per CDR3 protein. The sample yields around 70,000 distinct CDR3 sequences, roughly two fifths seen once. The V gene is TRBV30, the J gene TRBJ1-2; D may be TRBD1 (6 bases). This receptor was identified in a female donor with breast cancer. Some clones in this sample may be carry-over from other donors' samples. The sequenced material came from breast tumor tissue. CDR3 sequence (DNA): TGTGCCTGGAGGACGAAGACAGGCCAGAACTATGGCTACACCTTC. It codes for CAWRTKTGQNYGYTF.